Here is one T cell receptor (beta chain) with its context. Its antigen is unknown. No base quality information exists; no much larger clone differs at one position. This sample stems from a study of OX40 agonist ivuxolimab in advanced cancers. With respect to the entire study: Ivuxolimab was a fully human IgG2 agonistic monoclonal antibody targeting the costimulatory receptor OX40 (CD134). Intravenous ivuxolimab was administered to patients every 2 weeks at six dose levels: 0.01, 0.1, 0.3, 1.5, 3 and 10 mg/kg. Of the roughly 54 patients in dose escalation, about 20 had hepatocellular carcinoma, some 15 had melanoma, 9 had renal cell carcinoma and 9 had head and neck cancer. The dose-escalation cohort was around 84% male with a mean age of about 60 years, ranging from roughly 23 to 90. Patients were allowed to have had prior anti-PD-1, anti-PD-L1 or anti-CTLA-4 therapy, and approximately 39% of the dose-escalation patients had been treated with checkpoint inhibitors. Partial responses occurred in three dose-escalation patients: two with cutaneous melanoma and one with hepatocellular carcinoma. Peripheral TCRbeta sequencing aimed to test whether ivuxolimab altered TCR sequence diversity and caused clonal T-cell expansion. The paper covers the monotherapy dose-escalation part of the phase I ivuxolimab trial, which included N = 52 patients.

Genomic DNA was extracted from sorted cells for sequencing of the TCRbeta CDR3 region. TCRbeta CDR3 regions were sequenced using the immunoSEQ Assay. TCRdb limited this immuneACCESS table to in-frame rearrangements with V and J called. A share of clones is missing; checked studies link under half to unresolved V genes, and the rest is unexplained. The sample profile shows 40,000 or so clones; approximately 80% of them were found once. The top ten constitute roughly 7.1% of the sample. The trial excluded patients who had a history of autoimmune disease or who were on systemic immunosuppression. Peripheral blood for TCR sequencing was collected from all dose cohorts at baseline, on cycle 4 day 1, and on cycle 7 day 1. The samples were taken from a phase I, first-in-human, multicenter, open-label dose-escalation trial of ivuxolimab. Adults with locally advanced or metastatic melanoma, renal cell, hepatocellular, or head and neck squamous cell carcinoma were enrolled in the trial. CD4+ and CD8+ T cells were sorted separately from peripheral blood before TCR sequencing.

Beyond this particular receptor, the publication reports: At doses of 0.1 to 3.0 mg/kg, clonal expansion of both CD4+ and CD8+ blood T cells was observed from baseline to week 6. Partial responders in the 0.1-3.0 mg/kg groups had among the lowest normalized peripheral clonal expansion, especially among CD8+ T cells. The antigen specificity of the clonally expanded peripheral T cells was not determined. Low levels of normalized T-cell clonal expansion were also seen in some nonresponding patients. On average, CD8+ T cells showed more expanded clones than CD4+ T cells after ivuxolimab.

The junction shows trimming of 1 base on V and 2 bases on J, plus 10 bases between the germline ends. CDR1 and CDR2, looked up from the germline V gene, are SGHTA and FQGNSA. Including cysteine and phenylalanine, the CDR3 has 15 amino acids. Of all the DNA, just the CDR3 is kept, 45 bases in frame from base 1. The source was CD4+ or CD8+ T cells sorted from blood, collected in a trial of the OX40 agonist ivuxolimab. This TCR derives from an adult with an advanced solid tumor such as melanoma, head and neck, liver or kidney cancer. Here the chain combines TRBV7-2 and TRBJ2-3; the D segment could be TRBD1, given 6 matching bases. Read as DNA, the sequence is TGTGCCAGCAGCTTAGGGCAGGGGATCACAGATACGCAGTATTTT. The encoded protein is CASSLGQGITDTQYF.